The 2 T cell receptor beta chains listed next were all sequenced from one sample in a study of blood T cell repertoires in COVID-19. Using immunoSEQ multiplex PCR, the repertoire was profiled, and TCRdb retains in-frame clones only, with some absent. The sample contains 310,000 or so clones, 80% to 95% of which appear only once. The material sequenced was peripheral blood. Receptor source: a woman in her thirties with COVID-19, enrolled during active disease.

The chain is built from TRBV6-4 and TRBJ1-5; 8 positions agree with TRBD1. This CDR3 region has 14 residues. J was trimmed by 3 bases and V by 3 bases; bases with no gene match: 1. Looked up from germline, CDR1 is MRHNA and CDR2 is SNTAGT. CDR3 residues: CASSEQGVNQPQHF. As DNA, the CDR3 is TGTGCCAGCAGTGAACAGGGGGTCAATCAGCCCCAGCATTTT.

V is TRBV6-5 and J is TRBJ2-1, with 7 bases matching TRBD2. CDR1 and CDR2 (germline): MNHEY, SVGAGI. V lost 10 bases to trimming and J lost 0 bases; unmatched junction nucleotides: 3. CDR3 length: 13 residues. CDR3 sequence: CAIQRDSYNEQFF. The CDR3 DNA sequence: TGTGCCATCCAGCGGGACTCCTACAATGAGCAGTTCTTC.